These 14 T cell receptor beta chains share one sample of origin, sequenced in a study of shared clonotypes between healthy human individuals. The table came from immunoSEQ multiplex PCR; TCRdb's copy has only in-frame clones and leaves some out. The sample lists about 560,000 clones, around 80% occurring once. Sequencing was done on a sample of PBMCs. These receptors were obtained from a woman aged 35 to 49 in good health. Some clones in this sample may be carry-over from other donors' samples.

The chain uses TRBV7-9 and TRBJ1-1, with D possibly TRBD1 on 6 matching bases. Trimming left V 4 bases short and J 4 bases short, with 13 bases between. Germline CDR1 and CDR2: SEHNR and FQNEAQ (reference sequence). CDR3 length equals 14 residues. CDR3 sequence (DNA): TGTGCCAGCAGCTGGACCCAGGGGTCCACTGAAGCTTTCTTT. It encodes CASSWTQGSTEAFF.

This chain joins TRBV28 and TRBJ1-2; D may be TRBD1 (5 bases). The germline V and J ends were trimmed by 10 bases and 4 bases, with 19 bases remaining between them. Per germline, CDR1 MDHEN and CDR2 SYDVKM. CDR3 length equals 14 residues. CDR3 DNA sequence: TGTGCCACCACCTTGGGACTCCTCGGCTATGGCTACACCTTC. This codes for CATTLGLLGYGYTF.

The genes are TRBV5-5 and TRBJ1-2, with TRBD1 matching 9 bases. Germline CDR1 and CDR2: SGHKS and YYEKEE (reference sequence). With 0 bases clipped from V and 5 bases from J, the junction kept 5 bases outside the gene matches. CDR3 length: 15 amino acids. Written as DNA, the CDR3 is TGTGCCAGCAGCTTGGAGGGACAGGGACTTTATGGCTACACCTTC. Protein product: CASSLEGQGLYGYTF.

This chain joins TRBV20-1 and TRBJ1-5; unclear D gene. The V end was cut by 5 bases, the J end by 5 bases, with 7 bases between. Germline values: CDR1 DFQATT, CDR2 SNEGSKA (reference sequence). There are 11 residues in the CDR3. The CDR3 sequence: CSAGTDQPQHF. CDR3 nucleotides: TGCAGTGCTGGCACTGATCAGCCCCAGCATTTT.

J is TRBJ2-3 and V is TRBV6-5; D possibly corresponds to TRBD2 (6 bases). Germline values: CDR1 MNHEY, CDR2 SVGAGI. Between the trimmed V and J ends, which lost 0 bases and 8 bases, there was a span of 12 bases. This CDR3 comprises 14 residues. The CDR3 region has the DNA TGTGCCAGCAGTTACTCGCCTAGCGACGGTACGCAGTATTTT. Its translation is CASSYSPSDGTQYF.

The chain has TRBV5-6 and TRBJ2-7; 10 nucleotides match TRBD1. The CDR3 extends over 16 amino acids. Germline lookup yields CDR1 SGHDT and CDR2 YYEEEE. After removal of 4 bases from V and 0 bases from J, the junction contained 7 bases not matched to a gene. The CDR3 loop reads CASSGGTGVSSYEQYF. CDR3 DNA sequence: TGTGCCAGCAGCGGAGGGACAGGGGTTAGCTCCTACGAGCAGTACTTC.

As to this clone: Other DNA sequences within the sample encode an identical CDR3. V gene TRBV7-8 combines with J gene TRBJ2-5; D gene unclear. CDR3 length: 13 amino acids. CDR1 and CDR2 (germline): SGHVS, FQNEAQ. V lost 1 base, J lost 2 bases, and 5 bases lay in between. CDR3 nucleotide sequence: TGTGCCAGCAGCTTAGTACAGCAAGAGACCCAGTACTTC. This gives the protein CASSLVQQETQYF. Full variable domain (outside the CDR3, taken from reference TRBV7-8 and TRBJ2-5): GAGVSQSPRYKVAKRGQDVALRCDPISGHVSLFWYQQALGQGPEFLTYFQNEAQLDKSGLPSDRFFAERPEGSVSTLKIQRTQQEDSAVYLCASSLVQQETQYFGPGTRLLVL.

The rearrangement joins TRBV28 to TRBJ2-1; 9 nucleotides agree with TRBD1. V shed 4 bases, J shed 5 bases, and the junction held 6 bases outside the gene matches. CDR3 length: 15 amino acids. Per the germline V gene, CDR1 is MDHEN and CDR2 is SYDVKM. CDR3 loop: CASSSGGTGNNEQFF. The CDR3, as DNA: TGTGCCAGCAGTTCAGGGGGGACAGGGAACAATGAGCAGTTCTTC.

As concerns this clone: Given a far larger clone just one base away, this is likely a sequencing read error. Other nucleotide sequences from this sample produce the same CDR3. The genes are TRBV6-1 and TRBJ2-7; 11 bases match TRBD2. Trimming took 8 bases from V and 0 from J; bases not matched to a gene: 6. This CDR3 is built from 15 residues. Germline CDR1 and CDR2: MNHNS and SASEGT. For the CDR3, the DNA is TGTGCCAGCGAAGGAACTAGCGGGAGCTCCTACGAGCAGTACTTC. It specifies CASEGTSGSSYEQYF.

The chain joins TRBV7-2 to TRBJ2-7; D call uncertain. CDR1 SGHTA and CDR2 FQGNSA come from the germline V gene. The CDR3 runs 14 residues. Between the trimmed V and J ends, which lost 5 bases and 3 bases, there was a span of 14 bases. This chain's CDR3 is CASSLGYASYEQYF. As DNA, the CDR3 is TGTGCCAGCAGCCTGGGATATGCAAGCTACGAGCAGTACTTC.

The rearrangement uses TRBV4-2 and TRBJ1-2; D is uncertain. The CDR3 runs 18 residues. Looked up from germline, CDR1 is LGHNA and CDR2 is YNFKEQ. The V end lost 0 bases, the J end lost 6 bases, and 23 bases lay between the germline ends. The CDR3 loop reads CASSQDIRPIGGPHGYTF. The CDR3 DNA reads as TGTGCCAGCAGCCAAGATATTCGGCCGATTGGCGGTCCCCATGGCTACACCTTC.

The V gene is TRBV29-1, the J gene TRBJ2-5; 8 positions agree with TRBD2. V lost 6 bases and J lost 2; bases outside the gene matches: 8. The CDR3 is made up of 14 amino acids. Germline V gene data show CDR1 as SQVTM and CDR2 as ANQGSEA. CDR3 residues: CSVEIAGKQETQYF. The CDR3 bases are TGCAGCGTAGAGATAGCGGGGAAACAAGAGACCCAGTACTTC. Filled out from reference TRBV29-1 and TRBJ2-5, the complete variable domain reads SAVISQKPSRDICQRGTSLTIQCQVDSQVTMMFWYRQQPGQSLTLIATANQGSEATYESGFVIDKFPISRPNLTFSTLTVSNMSPEDSSIYLCSVEIAGKQETQYFGPGTRLLVL.

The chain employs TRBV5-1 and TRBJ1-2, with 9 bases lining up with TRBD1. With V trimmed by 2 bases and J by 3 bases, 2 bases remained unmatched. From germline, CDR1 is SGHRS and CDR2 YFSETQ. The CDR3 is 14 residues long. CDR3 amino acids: CASSFDRGDYGYTF. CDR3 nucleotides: TGCGCCAGCAGCTTCGACAGGGGGGACTATGGCTACACCTTC.

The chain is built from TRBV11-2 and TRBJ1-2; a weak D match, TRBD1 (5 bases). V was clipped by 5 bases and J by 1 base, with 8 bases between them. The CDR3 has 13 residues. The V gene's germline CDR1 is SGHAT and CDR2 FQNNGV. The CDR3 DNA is TGTGCCAGCAGCACCGACAGTAACTATGGCTACACCTTC. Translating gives CASSTDSNYGYTF.